These 13 T cell receptor beta chains were all obtained from the same sample, sequenced in a study of T cells expressing NK-cell markers. From its re-call of the 5' RACE reads, TCRdb lists each CDR3 protein once, without DNA. This table holds about 260,000 distinct CDR3 sequences. Sequences were obtained from blood T cells: a sorted CD56 or NKG2C T cell subset, CD4+ or CD8+ T cells, or bulk PBMC T cells (not recorded which). The receptors come from a woman between 18 and 75 years old in good health.

V gene TRBV27 combines with J gene TRBJ2-1. Germline CDR1 is MNHEY and CDR2 is SMNVEV (reference sequence). The CDR3 consists of 15 residues. The CDR3 protein is CASSFRRNFNNEQFF.

This CDR3 reads CASSGWRGAQPQHF. This chain uses TRBV6-1 with TRBJ1-5. There are 14 residues in the CDR3. Germline V gene lookup returns CDR1 MNHNS and CDR2 SASEGT.

The rearrangement uses TRBV6-5 and TRBJ1-5; lacking DNA, the TRBD1 call made by TCRdb goes unchecked. CDR1 is MNHEY and CDR2 is SVGAGI in the germline V gene. The CDR3 is made up of 15 amino acids. The CDR3 protein is CASSYSGQTNQPQHF.

This chain joins TRBV12-3 or TRBV12-4 and TRBJ2-5; there is no DNA to check the TCRdb D call of TRBD1. The CDR3 loop spans 15 amino acids. CDR3 sequence reads: CASSNWGRAQETQYF.

The CDR3 region is CASSPGGANGYTF. The chain employs TRBV5-1 and TRBJ1-2; TCRdb reports TRBD1, a call that lacks DNA to check it against. Germline V gene sequence: CDR1 SGHRS, CDR2 YFSETQ. The CDR3 loop spans 13 amino acids.

The gene calls are TRBV5-1 and TRBJ2-2; TCRdb indicates TRBD2, and absent DNA this call remains unverified. Germline V lookup: CDR1 SGHRS, CDR2 YFSETQ. The CDR3 has 19 residues. CDR3 loop: CASSPTSLLAGAYTGELFF. The full variable domain, completed using reference TRBV5-1 and TRBJ2-2, is KAGVTQTPRYLIKTRGQQVTLSCSPISGHRSVSWYQQTPGQGLQFLFEYFSETQRNKGNFPGRFSGRQFSNSRSEMNVSTLELGDSALYLCASSPTSLLAGAYTGELFFGEGSRLTVL.

The genes are TRBV6-1 and TRBJ2-7; TCRdb's D gene call, TRBD1, goes unchecked for lack of DNA. Germline lookup yields CDR1 MNHNS and CDR2 SASEGT. The CDR3 has 15 amino acids. This CDR3 reads CASSPRGSVTYEQYF.

The CDR3 region is CASSSRDRGHTEAFF. This sequence joins TRBV5-1 and TRBJ1-1; without DNA, the TCRdb call of TRBD1 cannot be checked. The V gene's germline CDR1 is SGHRS and CDR2 YFSETQ. This CDR3 comprises 15 residues.

This CDR3 reads CASSFPGADRDTQYF. The gene calls are TRBV4-1 and TRBJ2-3; checking the TCRdb D call of TRBD1 is not possible without DNA. This CDR3 is 15 amino acids long. Germline V lookup: CDR1 MGHRA, CDR2 YSYEKL.

This chain connects TRBV4-1 to TRBJ1-5. This CDR3 contains 12 residues. From germline, CDR1 is MGHRA and CDR2 YSYEKL. CDR3 protein: CASSQGTQPQHF.

This sequence joins TRBV6-2 or TRBV6-3 and TRBJ1-1. Germline CDR1 MNHEY, CDR2 SVGEGT. The CDR3 sequence is 16 residues long. The CDR3: CASSYSTSRMNTEAFF.

This chain connects TRBV6-2 or TRBV6-3 to TRBJ1-1. Germline V gene lookup returns CDR1 MNHEY and CDR2 SVGEGT. The CDR3 runs to 16 residues. CDR3 amino acids: CASSRSQKASNTEAFF.

This chain joins TRBV5-1 and TRBJ2-5; TCRdb picks TRBD2, but there is no DNA to check that call. The CDR3 is 19 amino acids. CDR1 and CDR2 (germline): SGHRS, YFSETQ. This chain's CDR3 is CASSLGVAARLAAEETQYF.